This TCR beta chain was identified during a study of breast tumors, draining lymph nodes, adjacent tissues. Study observations and caveats: Compared with lymph nodes, tumors were less diverse; compared with nontumor tissue, more. Tumor T cell lymph node origin was a supported hypothesis, not proven.

Axillary draining lymph nodes of breast cancer patients supplied the node samples. TCRdb ran MiXCR on the multiplex PCR reads and lists one entry per CDR3 protein. Among 150,000 to 200,000 distinct CDR3 sequences listed, roughly a third were seen once. The germline CDR1 and CDR2 sequences are DFQATT and SNEGSKA (reference sequence). The CDR3 has 16 amino acids. In the case of this clonotype: Its specificity is not known. An end of the junction does not agree with germline; a read error may underlie this.

The sequence was collected from a female donor with breast cancer. Some clones in this sample may be carry-over from other donors' samples. The gene calls are TRBV20-1 and TRBJ2-5; TRBD2 might be the D (7 bases). Specimen: axillary lymph node tissue. CDR3 residues: CRARGGSGTPQEAQYF. Here the CDR3 DNA reads TGCAGAGCTAGGGGGGGCAGCGGCACTCCTCAAGAGGCCCAGTACTTC.